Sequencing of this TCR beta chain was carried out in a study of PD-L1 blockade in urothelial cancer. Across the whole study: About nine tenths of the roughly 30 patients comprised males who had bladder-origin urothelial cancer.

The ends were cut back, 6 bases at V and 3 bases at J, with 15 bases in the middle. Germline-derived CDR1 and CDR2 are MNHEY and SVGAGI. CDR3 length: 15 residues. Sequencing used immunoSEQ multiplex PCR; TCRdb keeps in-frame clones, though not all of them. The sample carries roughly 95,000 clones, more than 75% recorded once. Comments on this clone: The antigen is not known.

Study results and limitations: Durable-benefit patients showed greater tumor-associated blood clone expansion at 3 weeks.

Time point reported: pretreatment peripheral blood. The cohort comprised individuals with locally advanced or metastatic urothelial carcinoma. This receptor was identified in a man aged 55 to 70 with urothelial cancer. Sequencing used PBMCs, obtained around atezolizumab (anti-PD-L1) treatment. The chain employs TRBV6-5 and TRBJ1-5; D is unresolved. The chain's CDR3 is CASRERQLANQPQHF. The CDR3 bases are TGTGCCAGCAGGGAGCGGCAGTTGGCCAATCAGCCCCAGCATTTT.